Listed below are T cell receptor beta chains from one sample, sequenced in a study of blood T cell repertoires in COVID-19. The repertoire was sequenced with immunoSEQ multiplex PCR; TCRdb's copy has only in-frame clones and lacks some. The sample has fewer than 250,000 clones; roughly 85% are singletons. The sequenced sample consisted of PBMCs or T cells enriched from blood (not recorded which). Receptors originate from a woman aged 45-65 years with acute COVID-19. CDR3s include the opening cysteine and the closing phenylalanine or tryptophan. Fields, in order: D gene, V gene, J gene, CDR3 protein. A D gene is named only where the DNA matches it firmly.

D gene: TRBD1; V gene: TRBV3-1/TRBV3-2; J gene: TRBJ1-2; CDR3 protein: CASNPTGGLLGYTF
D gene: NA; V gene: TRBV14; J gene: TRBJ1-5; CDR3 protein: CASSLDSDQPQHF
D gene: NA; V gene: TRBV19; J gene: TRBJ1-5; CDR3 protein: CASSLQKNQPQHF
D gene: TRBD1; V gene: TRBV18; J gene: TRBJ1-2; CDR3 protein: CASSPQTGSSSGYTF
D gene: NA; V gene: TRBV5-6; J gene: TRBJ2-5; CDR3 protein: CASSSYNSRGVETQYF
D gene: NA; V gene: TRBV19; J gene: TRBJ2-1; CDR3 protein: CASSPKTRHNEQFF
D gene: NA; V gene: TRBV7-2; J gene: TRBJ2-5; CDR3 protein: CASSFNVPQSGETQYF
D gene: NA; V gene: TRBV7-2; J gene: TRBJ1-5; CDR3 protein: CASSVLGQPQHF
D gene: TRBD1; V gene: TRBV2; J gene: TRBJ1-5; CDR3 protein: CASTRGNQPQHF
D gene: NA; V gene: TRBV30; J gene: TRBJ1-2; CDR3 protein: CAWSASLYGYTF
D gene: NA; V gene: TRBV10-1; J gene: TRBJ1-5; CDR3 protein: CASSEPPLFPVNQPQHF
D gene: NA; V gene: TRBV7-8; J gene: TRBJ2-1; CDR3 protein: CASSLEGHSRYNEQFF
D gene: TRBD2; V gene: TRBV4-3; J gene: TRBJ2-7; CDR3 protein: CASSRKGAGYSYEQYF
D gene: TRBD1; V gene: TRBV6-1; J gene: TRBJ2-7; CDR3 protein: CASSEALRQGSYYEQYF
D gene: NA; V gene: TRBV7-2; J gene: TRBJ1-1; CDR3 protein: CASSPPTGVNTEAFF
D gene: NA; V gene: TRBV12-3/TRBV12-4; J gene: TRBJ2-1; CDR3 protein: CASSLSGDNEQFF
D gene: NA; V gene: TRBV7-3; J gene: TRBJ2-7; CDR3 protein: CASSLTRQDEQYF
D gene: TRBD1; V gene: TRBV29-1; J gene: TRBJ1-6; CDR3 protein: CSVMGQGASSPLHF
D gene: TRBD1; V gene: TRBV5-4; J gene: TRBJ1-2; CDR3 protein: CASSIDRAYGYTF
D gene: NA; V gene: TRBV5-6; J gene: TRBJ1-5; CDR3 protein: CASSLHLTGNQPQHF
D gene: TRBD1; V gene: TRBV10-3; J gene: TRBJ2-5; CDR3 protein: CAISESQGAEETQYF
D gene: NA; V gene: TRBV30; J gene: TRBJ1-6; CDR3 protein: CAWRNRAPNSPLHF
D gene: TRBD1; V gene: TRBV2; J gene: TRBJ1-5; CDR3 protein: CASRWGTDNQPQHF
D gene: NA; V gene: TRBV18; J gene: TRBJ2-7; CDR3 protein: CASSPTTSYEQYF
D gene: TRBD1; V gene: TRBV19; J gene: TRBJ1-5; CDR3 protein: CASSIGWTGFYQPQHF
D gene: NA; V gene: TRBV5-1; J gene: TRBJ1-6; CDR3 protein: CASSLDRWTYNSPLHF
D gene: NA; V gene: TRBV5-4; J gene: TRBJ1-4; CDR3 protein: CASSLRLTGLNEKLFF
D gene: TRBD2; V gene: TRBV5-8; J gene: TRBJ2-5; CDR3 protein: CASSLEGSGGSWETQYF
D gene: NA; V gene: TRBV9; J gene: TRBJ1-1; CDR3 protein: CASSTSGFTEAFF
D gene: TRBD2; V gene: TRBV7-2; J gene: TRBJ2-2; CDR3 protein: CASSLGLSGGAWGTGELFF
D gene: NA; V gene: TRBV10-1; J gene: TRBJ1-5; CDR3 protein: CASWASGDQPQHF
D gene: NA; V gene: TRBV28; J gene: TRBJ1-6; CDR3 protein: CASTKPQGSGSPLHF
D gene: NA; V gene: TRBV19; J gene: TRBJ1-1; CDR3 protein: CASSQRGRNTEAFF
D gene: NA; V gene: TRBV21-1; J gene: TRBJ1-4; CDR3 protein: CASSSRDTGGRKGEKLFF
D gene: TRBD1; V gene: TRBV19; J gene: TRBJ2-7; CDR3 protein: CASSIGTGSHEQYF